A selection of T cell receptor beta chains follows, all from one sample in a study of cytotoxic CD8 clonotypes in ibrutinib-treated CLL. The assay was immunoSEQ multiplex PCR, and TCRdb's table has in-frame clones only and misses some. Among some 150,000 clones listed, 76% were seen once. Material: PBMCs, obtained after 24 months of ibrutinib treatment. All receptors come from a human donor with chronic lymphocytic leukemia. The CDR3 runs from the conserved cysteine through the conserved F or W. A D gene is named only where the DNA matches it firmly. The size of a clone is reported for some rows only, either as once, few or many, or as a class for expanded clones.

abundance	v_gene	j_gene	d_gene	CDR3aa	CDR3nt
.	TRBV2	TRBJ2-3	TRBD1	CASSEDRASTDTQYF	TGTGCCAGCAGTGAGGACAGGGCCAGCACAGATACGCAGTATTTT
few	TRBV4-2	TRBJ2-1	TRBD2	CASSQERTSGLDEQFF	TGTGCCAGCAGCCAAGAGCGGACTAGCGGGTTGGATGAGCAGTTCTTC
many	TRBV19	TRBJ1-5	.	CASSMLQINQPQHF	TGTGCCAGTAGTATGCTGCAGATTAATCAGCCCCAGCATTTT
.	TRBV28	TRBJ1-1	TRBD1	CATQGTAQAFF	TGTGCCACCCAAGGGACAGCCCAAGCTTTCTTT
.	TRBV20-1	TRBJ2-7	.	CSAPAGALQYF	TGCAGTGCTCCGGCGGGGGCACTTCAGTACTTC
.	TRBV19	TRBJ1-3	.	CASRRGGSSGNTIYF	TGTGCCAGCCGGCGAGGCGGAAGCTCTGGAAACACCATATATTTT
few	TRBV2	TRBJ1-5	.	CASSSMRSSQPQHF	TGTGCCAGCAGTTCGATGAGGTCCAGTCAGCCCCAGCATTTT
once	TRBV28	TRBJ1-3	.	CASSLPPTGSGNTIYF	TGTGCCAGCAGTTTACCCCCAACAGGTTCAGGAAACACCATATATTTT
few	TRBV19	TRBJ1-5	.	CASIDSALNHQPQHF	TGTGCCAGTATCGACTCGGCCCTAAACCATCAGCCCCAGCATTTT
.	TRBV28	TRBJ1-2	.	CASGGGHLPNYGYTF	TGTGCCAGCGGGGGGGGACATCTCCCTAACTATGGCTACACCTTC
.	TRBV4-3	TRBJ1-2	.	CASSPRSHYGYTF	TGCGCCAGCAGCCCCAGGTCCCACTATGGCTACACCTTC
.	TRBV19	TRBJ2-7	TRBD1	CASSPRGTGDYEQYF	TGTGCCAGTAGCCCTCGCGGGACAGGGGACTACGAGCAGTACTTC
.	TRBV29-1	TRBJ2-3	TRBD2	CSVELPRGGADTQYF	TGCAGCGTAGAACTACCCCGGGGGGGGGCAGATACGCAGTATTTT
once	TRBV5-8	TRBJ1-2	.	CASSLEWALGHGYTF	TGTGCCAGCAGCTTGGAATGGGCACTTGGTCATGGCTACACCTTC
.	TRBV4-3	TRBJ2-3	.	CASSQDWLGTDTQYF	TGCGCCAGCAGCCAAGACTGGCTGGGGACAGATACGCAGTATTTT
few	TRBV5-1	TRBJ2-5	.	CASSLYGDLATQYF	TGCGCCAGCAGCTTGTATGGAGATCTGGCGACCCAGTACTTC
.	TRBV5-1	TRBJ2-5	TRBD1	CASSPRDRQQETQYF	TGCGCCAGCAGCCCCCGGGACAGACAGCAAGAGACCCAGTACTTC
many	TRBV9	TRBJ2-7	TRBD2	CASSVGAGQYEQYF	TGTGCCAGCAGCGTAGGAGCGGGGCAATACGAGCAGTACTTC
.	TRBV6-5	TRBJ2-7	TRBD2	CASSYGGAGGFYEQYF	TGTGCCAGCAGTTACGGAGGGGCGGGAGGGTTTTACGAGCAGTACTTC
.	TRBV7-6	TRBJ2-3	.	CASSPGLTKYTDTQYF	TGTGCCAGCAGCCCCGGACTGACTAAATACACAGATACGCAGTATTTT
.	TRBV29-1	TRBJ2-1	.	CSPGPINEQFF	TGCAGCCCCGGGCCTATCAATGAGCAGTTCTTC
.	TRBV19	TRBJ2-1	.	CATEGGTSDNEQFF	TGTGCCACCGAGGGGGGTACCAGCGACAATGAGCAGTTCTTC
.	TRBV4-3	TRBJ2-1	.	CASSKGLGAEEQFF	TGCGCCAGCAGCAAAGGGCTGGGGGCCGAGGAGCAGTTCTTC
few	TRBV30	TRBJ1-6	.	CAWSVWGPGSPLHF	TGTGCCTGGAGTGTATGGGGCCCCGGTTCACCCCTCCACTTT
.	TRBV10-3	TRBJ2-7	TRBD2	CAISEGLAGRYEQYF	TGTGCCATCAGTGAGGGACTAGCGGGACGCTACGAGCAGTACTTC
.	TRBV5-1	TRBJ2-5	.	CASSLFGAGPQQETQYF	TGCGCCAGCAGCTTGTTTGGTGCGGGCCCCCAGCAAGAGACCCAGTACTTC
.	TRBV4-3	TRBJ1-2	.	CASSPLPGERGYTF	TGCGCCAGCAGCCCCCTCCCCGGGGAACGTGGCTACACCTTC
.	TRBV5-5	TRBJ2-4	TRBD1	CASSLGAGGVNIQYF	TGTGCCAGCAGCTTGGGGGCAGGGGGCGTAAACATTCAGTACTTC
.	TRBV14	TRBJ1-2	.	CASSQGVGSPLATTF	TGTGCCAGCAGCCAAGGGGTCGGCAGCCCCCTGGCTACCACCTTC
.	TRBV19	TRBJ2-1	TRBD2	CATRLAGGSGEQFF	TGTGCCACCCGACTAGCGGGGGGGTCGGGTGAGCAGTTCTTC
.	TRBV18	TRBJ2-3	.	CASSRLALGTDTQYF	TGTGCCAGCTCACGGCTAGCGCTCGGCACAGATACGCAGTATTTT
.	TRBV18	TRBJ2-7	TRBD1	CASSPAGTGAYEQYF	TGTGCCAGCTCACCAGCCGGGACAGGGGCCTACGAGCAGTACTTC